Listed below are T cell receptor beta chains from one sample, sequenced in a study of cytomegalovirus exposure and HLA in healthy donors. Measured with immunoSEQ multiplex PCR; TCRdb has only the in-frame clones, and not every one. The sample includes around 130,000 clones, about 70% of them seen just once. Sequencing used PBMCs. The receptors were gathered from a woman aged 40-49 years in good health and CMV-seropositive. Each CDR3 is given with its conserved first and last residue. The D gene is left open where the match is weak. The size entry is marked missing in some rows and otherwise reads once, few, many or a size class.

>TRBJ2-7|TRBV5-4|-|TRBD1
TGTGCCAGCAGCTTGGTTTACCGGACAGGGAGTGACGAGCAGTACTTC
CASSLVYRTGSDEQYF
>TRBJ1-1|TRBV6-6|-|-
TGTGCCAGCAGCCAGAACACGGGGACTGAAGCTTTCTTT
CASSQNTGTEAFF
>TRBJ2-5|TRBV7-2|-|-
TGTGCCAGCAGCTTATATGCCCCGGTCGGAGAGACCCAGTACTTC
CASSLYAPVGETQYF
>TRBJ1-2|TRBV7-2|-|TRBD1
TGTGCCAGCAGCATGGGACAGGGGGCGGGTGGCTACACCTTC
CASSMGQGAGGYTF
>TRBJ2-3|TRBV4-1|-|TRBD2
TGCGCCAGCAGCCCGCTAGCGGGGGAGGATACGCAGTATTTT
CASSPLAGEDTQYF
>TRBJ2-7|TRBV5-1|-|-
TGCGCCAGCAGCGGGGGGACGTCAGCCTACGAGCAGTACTTC
CASSGGTSAYEQYF
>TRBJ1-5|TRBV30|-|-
TGTGCCTTTGAGCTCGGGGGCAATCAGCCCCAGCATTTT
CAFELGGNQPQHF
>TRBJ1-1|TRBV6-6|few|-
TGTGCCAGCAAGGGGGGGAGCACTGAAGCTTTCTTT
CASKGGSTEAFF
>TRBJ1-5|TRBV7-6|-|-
TGTGCCAGCAGCTTAGATCGGGGGGCCGGTCGGCCCCAGCATTTT
CASSLDRGAGRPQHF
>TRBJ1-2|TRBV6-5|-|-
TGTGCCAGTGGTGGGCGCGACTATGGCTACACCTTC
CASGGRDYGYTF
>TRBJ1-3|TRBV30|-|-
TGTGCCTGGAGGATCGGGGGTCCCTCTGGAAACACCATATATTTT
CAWRIGGPSGNTIYF
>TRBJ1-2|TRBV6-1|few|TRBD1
TGTGCCAGCAGAAACAGGGGAAACCATGGCTACACCTTC
CASRNRGNHGYTF
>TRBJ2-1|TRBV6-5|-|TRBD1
TGTGCCTACCGACAGGGACGAAATGAGCAGTTCTTC
CAYRQGRNEQFF
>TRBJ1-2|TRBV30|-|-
TGTGCCTGGAGTGCTTCGAGTTCGTATGGCTACACCTTC
CAWSASSSYGYTF
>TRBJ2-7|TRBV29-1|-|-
TGCAGCGTTGAACGGGATTCTAACTACGAGCAGTACTTC
CSVERDSNYEQYF
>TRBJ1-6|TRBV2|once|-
TGTGCCAGCAGTGAAACAAGAAGTTCACCCCTCCACTTT
CASSETRSSPLHF
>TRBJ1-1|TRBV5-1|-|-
TGCGCCAGCAGCCGTGACAGCGAGAACACTGAAGCTTTCTTT
CASSRDSENTEAFF
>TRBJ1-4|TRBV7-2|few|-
TGTGCCAGCAGCTCCGGCCCGGGGGAAAAACTGTTTTTT
CASSSGPGEKLFF
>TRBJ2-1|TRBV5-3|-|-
TGTGCCAGAAGCGGTAACACTAGTCTCCATGAGCAGTTCTTC
CARSGNTSLHEQFF
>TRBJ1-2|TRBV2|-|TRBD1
TGTGCCAGCAGTGTTACGGGACAGGGGTTGGCCTATGGCTACACCTTC
CASSVTGQGLAYGYTF
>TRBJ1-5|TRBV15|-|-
TGTGCCACCAGCGAGACGGGGGAAAGGAATCAGCCCCAGCATTTT
CATSETGERNQPQHF
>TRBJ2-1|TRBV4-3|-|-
TGCGCCAGCAGCCAAGATATTGCGGGGTCCTACAATGAGCAGTTCTTC
CASSQDIAGSYNEQFF
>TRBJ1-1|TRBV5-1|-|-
TGCGCCAGCAGCCCGGGGTGGGGATCGGCCGAAGCTTTCTTT
CASSPGWGSAEAFF
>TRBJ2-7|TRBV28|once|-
TGTGCCAGCAGTTTAATGCCTAGCACCGATTACGAGCAGTACTTC
CASSLMPSTDYEQYF
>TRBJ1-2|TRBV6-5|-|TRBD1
TGTGCCAGCAATCGGATCCCGGACAGGGGTTACGGCTACACCTTC
CASNRIPDRGYGYTF
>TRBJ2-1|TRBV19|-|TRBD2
TGTGCCAGTAGTATCCTTACGACTAGCGGGACGCCTAGCGATGAGCAGTTCTTC
CASSILTTSGTPSDEQFF
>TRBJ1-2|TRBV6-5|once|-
TGTGCCAGCAGGGGGTCCACAGGCAACTATGGCTACACCTTC
CASRGSTGNYGYTF
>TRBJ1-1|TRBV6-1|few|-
TGTGCCAGCAGTGAACACAGGTCCGGGCCTGAAGCTTTCTTT
CASSEHRSGPEAFF
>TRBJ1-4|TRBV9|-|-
TGTGCCAGCAGCCCACGGGGGACTAATGAAAAACTGTTTTTT
CASSPRGTNEKLFF
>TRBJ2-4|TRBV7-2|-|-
TGTGCCAGCAGCTTCTCCCCCAGCGGTTTCCGGGGGAACATTCAGTACTTC
CASSFSPSGFRGNIQYF
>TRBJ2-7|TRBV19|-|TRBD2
TGTGCCAGTAGTATAGGGGGACTAGCGGGAGATACCTACGAGCAGTACTTC
CASSIGGLAGDTYEQYF
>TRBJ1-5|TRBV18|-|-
TGTGCCAGCTCACGCCAGGTTACCAGGACAGTCGGGGGCAATCAGCCCCAGCATTTT
CASSRQVTRTVGGNQPQHF
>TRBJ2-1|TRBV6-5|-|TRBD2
TGTGCCAGCCAAGCGCGACTAGCGGGAGATGAGCAGTTCTTC
CASQARLAGDEQFF
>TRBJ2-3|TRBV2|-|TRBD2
TGTGCCAGCAGTCCGATATATAGCGGGAGTAAGAGGGATACGCAGTATTTT
CASSPIYSGSKRDTQYF
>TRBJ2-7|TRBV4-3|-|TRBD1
TGCGCCAGCAGCCAAGATACAGGACAGGGGTACTACGAGCAGTACTTC
CASSQDTGQGYYEQYF
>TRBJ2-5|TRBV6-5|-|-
TGTGCCAGCAGTTACGTGCGACAGAGTGTTACCCAGTACTTC
CASSYVRQSVTQYF
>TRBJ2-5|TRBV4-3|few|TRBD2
TGCGCCAGCAGCCAAGATGGGCTAGCGGCTAAAGAGACCCAGTACTTC
CASSQDGLAAKETQYF
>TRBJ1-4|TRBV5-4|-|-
TGTGCCAGCAGCCCCCACGGTTCTAATGAAAAACTGTTTTTT
CASSPHGSNEKLFF
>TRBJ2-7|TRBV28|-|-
TGTGCCAGCAGTTTATGGGGACTCTCCTACGAGCAGTACTTC
CASSLWGLSYEQYF
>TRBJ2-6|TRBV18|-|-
TGTGCCAGCTCACAAACAGGGACGAGCTCTGGGGCCAACGTCCTGACTTTC
CASSQTGTSSGANVLTF
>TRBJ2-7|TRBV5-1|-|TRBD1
TGCGCCAATTCTGGCCGGGACAGGGTCTACGAGCAGTACTTC
CANSGRDRVYEQYF